A selection of T cell receptor beta chains follows, all from one sample in a study of T cell responses to AZD1222 COVID-19 vaccine. The repertoire was sequenced with immunoSEQ multiplex PCR; TCRdb's copy has only in-frame clones and lacks some. The sample yields 95,000 to 110,000 clones, approximately 86% seen once. Material: peripheral blood, obtained 28 days after the second dose of the MenACWY control vaccine. The receptors stem from an adult who received the MenACWY meningococcal vaccine as a control. Both conserved end residues are part of each CDR3. The D gene is left open where the match is weak. The size field is filled for only some rows; it gives once, few, many or a size class.

V,D,size,J,DNA,CDR3
TRBV12-3/TRBV12-4,.,few,TRBJ1-2,TGTGCCAGCAGTTTCGGCTATGGCTACACCTTC,CASSFGYGYTF
TRBV7-8,TRBD2,.,TRBJ2-1,TGTGCCAGCAGCCTACGACTAGCGGGACCCAATGAGCAGTTCTTC,CASSLRLAGPNEQFF
TRBV24-1,TRBD2,few,TRBJ2-2,TGTGCCACCAGTGATCCGGGGAGGGGCGCGAACACCGGGGAGCTGTTTTTT,CATSDPGRGANTGELFF
TRBV15,.,few,TRBJ1-4,TGTGCCACCAGCAGAGCACGGAGGGGGATTGAAAAACTGTTTTTT,CATSRARRGIEKLFF
TRBV5-1,TRBD2,.,TRBJ2-5,TGCGCCAGCAGCCCCCTGACTAGCGGAGAGACCCAGTACTTC,CASSPLTSGETQYF
TRBV2,.,.,TRBJ1-4,TGTGCCAGCAGGGCTGTTGGGGCAACTAATGAAAAACTGTTTTTT,CASRAVGATNEKLFF
TRBV5-1,.,.,TRBJ2-7,TGCGCCAGCAGCTTTATTGCCAAGGAGCAGTACTTC,CASSFIAKEQYF
TRBV19,TRBD2,.,TRBJ2-2,TGTGCCAGTAGCCTAGGACTAGCGGGGCCCACCGGGGAGCTGTTTTTT,CASSLGLAGPTGELFF
TRBV6-5,.,once,TRBJ1-2,TGTGCCAGCAGTTACTCCGGGGGCCGGTATGGCTACACCTTC,CASSYSGGRYGYTF
TRBV2,.,few,TRBJ1-2,TGTGCCAGCGGTACAGCCCAAGCGGGCTATGGCTACACCTTC,CASGTAQAGYGYTF
TRBV28,TRBD1,.,TRBJ2-7,TGTGCCAGCAGTGGGTCCGGGACAGGGTCCTACGAGCAGTACTTC,CASSGSGTGSYEQYF
TRBV2,TRBD2,.,TRBJ2-5,TGTGCCAGCACTGTAGAGCTAGCGGGGGTTCAAGAGACCCAGTACTTC,CASTVELAGVQETQYF
TRBV7-2,.,.,TRBJ1-3,TGTGCCAGCAGCTTATCGGATCTCTCTGGAAACACCATATATTTT,CASSLSDLSGNTIYF
TRBV4-1,.,.,TRBJ1-6,TGCGCCAGCAGCCAAGACGGTTCACCCCTCCACTTT,CASSQDGSPLHF
TRBV5-4,.,.,TRBJ2-3,TGTGCCATGGCGGGGGTCACAGGGTCAGATACGCAGTATTTT,CAMAGVTGSDTQYF
TRBV2,.,.,TRBJ1-2,TGTGCCAGCACCGGTCTTAACTATGGCTACACCTTC,CASTGLNYGYTF
TRBV4-2,.,.,TRBJ1-3,TGTGCCAGCAGCCAAGAAGGGGCCGGGAACACCATATATTTT,CASSQEGAGNTIYF
TRBV27,.,.,TRBJ1-1,TGTGCCAGCAGTTTAAGGTTGGGGAACACTGAAGCTTTCTTT,CASSLRLGNTEAFF
TRBV4-2,TRBD1,.,TRBJ1-1,TGTGCCAGCAGCCAAGTTGGGGCTGACACAGGGGGCACTGAAGCTTTCTTT,CASSQVGADTGGTEAFF
TRBV5-1,.,.,TRBJ1-4,TGCGCCAGCAGCCGAGAAACTAATGAAAAACTGTTTTTT,CASSRETNEKLFF
TRBV7-2,.,.,TRBJ1-2,TGTGCCAGCAGCCCAGAAGGGACAACTAACTATGGCTACACCTTC,CASSPEGTTNYGYTF
TRBV28,TRBD1,.,TRBJ2-5,TGTGCCAGCAGTCTGCAGACAGGGGCATGGGAGACCCAGTACTTC,CASSLQTGAWETQYF
TRBV3-1/TRBV3-2,TRBD1,.,TRBJ2-5,TGTGCCAGCAGTCCCAGACAGGGGCCAAAAGAGACCCAGTACTTC,CASSPRQGPKETQYF
TRBV6-5,.,once,TRBJ2-7,TGTGCCAGCAGGAACCCCCAGGGCTACGAGCAGTACTTC,CASRNPQGYEQYF
TRBV28,.,once,TRBJ1-3,TGTGCCAGCTGGGCGTATAGCTCTGGAAACACCATATATTTT,CASWAYSSGNTIYF
TRBV18,.,.,TRBJ1-1,TGTGCCAGCTCACCGGACCATGACAGGAATGAAGCTTTCTTT,CASSPDHDRNEAFF
TRBV7-2,.,.,TRBJ2-5,TGTGCCAGCAGCTCCTTGGGGGGGGGCCTAAAAGAGACCCAGTACTTC,CASSSLGGGLKETQYF
TRBV6-5,.,once,TRBJ2-7,TGTGCCAGCAGTACCGGCAGCACCTACGAGCAGTACTTC,CASSTGSTYEQYF
TRBV18,TRBD1,.,TRBJ2-7,TGTGCCAGCTCACCGCCGACAGGGCCCTACGAGCAGTACTTC,CASSPPTGPYEQYF
TRBV28,TRBD1,.,TRBJ1-1,TGTGCCAGCGAAAACCCAGGGGGCGCGAACACTGAAGCTTTCTTT,CASENPGGANTEAFF
TRBV5-1,.,.,TRBJ1-2,TGCGCCAGCAGCTTGGCCACGTCGGCAGGGGTTTATGGCTACACCTTC,CASSLATSAGVYGYTF
TRBV18,.,.,TRBJ2-7,TGTGCCAGCTCACCTGGGCTAGATACCTACGAGCAGTACTTC,CASSPGLDTYEQYF
TRBV5-5,.,.,TRBJ1-5,TGTGCCAGCAGCATTGCGGGGGGTTCCCAGCATTTT,CASSIAGGSQHF
TRBV5-1,.,once,TRBJ2-5,TGCGCCAGCAGCTTGTCCCGGGGGGAGACCCAGTACTTC,CASSLSRGETQYF
TRBV28,.,.,TRBJ1-1,TGTGCCAGCCTCTCTAGGGGCACTGAAGCTTTCTTT,CASLSRGTEAFF
TRBV7-9,.,.,TRBJ2-7,TGTGCCAGCAGCCCTCGGACAGTAGGGGCCGAGCAGTACTTC,CASSPRTVGAEQYF
TRBV19,.,.,TRBJ2-1,TGTGCCAGTAGCGAACTAGGACCCAGAGGCAATGAGCAGTTCTTC,CASSELGPRGNEQFF
TRBV5-3,.,.,TRBJ2-7,TGTGCCAGAAGCCCGTTACCCGTTGAGTGCTACGAGCAGTACTTC,CARSPLPVECYEQYF
TRBV7-2,.,.,TRBJ2-7,TGTGCCAGCAGCTTAGATCCCAGGGTCGGCGACGAGCAGTACTTC,CASSLDPRVGDEQYF
TRBV7-9,.,.,TRBJ2-7,TGTGCCAGCAGCTTGCGGTGGGACTCCTACGAGCAGTACTTC,CASSLRWDSYEQYF
TRBV3-1/TRBV3-2,.,.,TRBJ2-3,TGTGCCAGCAGCCAAGAGCTAATAAGCACAGATACGCAGTATTTT,CASSQELISTDTQYF
TRBV7-2,TRBD1,.,TRBJ1-2,TGTGCCAGCAGCGGAGACCCCTTTGACAGGGTTTTACCCCTTGATGGCTACACCTTC,CASSGDPFDRVLPLDGYTF
TRBV9,.,.,TRBJ1-1,TGTGCCAGCAGCGTAGAGACAGCCGTGGGGAACACTGAAGCTTTCTTT,CASSVETAVGNTEAFF
TRBV6-5,.,.,TRBJ2-1,TGTGCCAGCAACCCTATCCGGAAGCTCGATGAGCAGTTCTTC,CASNPIRKLDEQFF
TRBV4-1,TRBD2,.,TRBJ2-3,TGCGCCAGCAGCCAAGTGCGGGGGACAGATACGCAGTATTTT,CASSQVRGTDTQYF
TRBV24-1,.,.,TRBJ1-2,TGTGCCACCAGTGAAAACAGGGAAGGTGGCTACACCTTC,CATSENREGGYTF
TRBV10-3,.,once,TRBJ2-2,TGTGCCATCAGCGGGACCCAAACCGGGGAGCTGTTTTTT,CAISGTQTGELFF